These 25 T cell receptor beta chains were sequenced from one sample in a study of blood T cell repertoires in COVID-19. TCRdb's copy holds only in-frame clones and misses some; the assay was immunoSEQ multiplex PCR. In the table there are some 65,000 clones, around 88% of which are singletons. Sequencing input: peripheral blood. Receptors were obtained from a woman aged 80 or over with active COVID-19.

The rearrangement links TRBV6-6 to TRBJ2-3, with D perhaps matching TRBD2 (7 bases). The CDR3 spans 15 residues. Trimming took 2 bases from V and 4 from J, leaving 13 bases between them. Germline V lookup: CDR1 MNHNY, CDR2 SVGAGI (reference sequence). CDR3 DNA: TGTGCCAGCAGTTACCACGGGGGGCGGCCAGATACGCAGTATTTT. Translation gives CASSYHGGRPDTQYF.

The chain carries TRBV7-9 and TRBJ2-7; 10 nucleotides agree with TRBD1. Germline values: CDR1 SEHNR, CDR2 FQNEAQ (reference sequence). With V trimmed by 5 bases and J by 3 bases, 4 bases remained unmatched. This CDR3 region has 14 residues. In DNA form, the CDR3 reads TGTGCCAGCAGCCACCGGGACAGGGGCTACGAGCAGTACTTC. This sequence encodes CASSHRDRGYEQYF.

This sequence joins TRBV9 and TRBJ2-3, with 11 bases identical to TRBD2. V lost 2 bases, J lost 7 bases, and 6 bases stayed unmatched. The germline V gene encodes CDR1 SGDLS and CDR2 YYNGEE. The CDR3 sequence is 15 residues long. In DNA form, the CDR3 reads TGTGCCAGCAGCGTCTTGACTAGCGGGGAGCATACGCAGTATTTT. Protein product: CASSVLTSGEHTQYF.

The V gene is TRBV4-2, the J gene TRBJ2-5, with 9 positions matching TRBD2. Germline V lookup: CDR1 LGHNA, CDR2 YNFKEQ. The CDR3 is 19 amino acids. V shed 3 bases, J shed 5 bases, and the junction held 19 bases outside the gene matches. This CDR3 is CASSQEGPGLALRRETQYF. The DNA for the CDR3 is TGTGCCAGCAGCCAGGAGGGACCGGGACTAGCCCTGAGAAGGGAGACCCAGTACTTC.

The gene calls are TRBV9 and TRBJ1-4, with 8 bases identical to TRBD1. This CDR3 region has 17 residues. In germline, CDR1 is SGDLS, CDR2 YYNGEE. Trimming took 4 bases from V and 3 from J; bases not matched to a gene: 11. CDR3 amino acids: CASSPRQGAAANEKLFF. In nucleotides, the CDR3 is TGTGCCAGCAGCCCCCGCCAGGGGGCAGCGGCTAATGAAAAACTGTTTTTT.

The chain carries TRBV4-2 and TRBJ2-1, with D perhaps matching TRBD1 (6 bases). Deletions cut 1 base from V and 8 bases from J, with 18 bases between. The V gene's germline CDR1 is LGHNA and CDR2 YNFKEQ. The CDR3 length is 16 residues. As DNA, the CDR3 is TGTGCCAGCAGCCAAGCGAGTGGCAGGGGAAGGGATGAGCAGTTCTTC. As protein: CASSQASGRGRDEQFF.

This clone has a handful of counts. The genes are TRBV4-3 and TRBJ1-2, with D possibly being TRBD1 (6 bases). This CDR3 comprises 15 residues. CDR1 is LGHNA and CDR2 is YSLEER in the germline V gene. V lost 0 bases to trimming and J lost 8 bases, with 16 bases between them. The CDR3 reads CASSQDTGPGGGYTF. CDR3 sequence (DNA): TGCGCCAGCAGCCAAGATACGGGGCCGGGGGGCGGCTACACCTTC.

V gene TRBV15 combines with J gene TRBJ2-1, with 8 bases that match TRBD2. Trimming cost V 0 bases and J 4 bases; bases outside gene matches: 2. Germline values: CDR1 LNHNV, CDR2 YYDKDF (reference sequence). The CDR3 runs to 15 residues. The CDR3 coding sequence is TGTGCCACCAGCAGAGATATAGCGGGGTACAATGAGCAGTTCTTC. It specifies CATSRDIAGYNEQFF.

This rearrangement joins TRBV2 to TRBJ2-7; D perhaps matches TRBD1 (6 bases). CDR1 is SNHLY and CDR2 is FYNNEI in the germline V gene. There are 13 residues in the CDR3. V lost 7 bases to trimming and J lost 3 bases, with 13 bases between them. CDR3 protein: CASNYLGGYEQYF. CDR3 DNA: TGTGCCAGCAACTACTTAGGGGGCTACGAGCAGTACTTC. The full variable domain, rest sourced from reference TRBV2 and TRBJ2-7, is EPEVTQTPSHQVTQMGQEVILRCVPISNHLYFYWYRQILGQKVEFLVSFYNNEISEKSEIFDDQFSVERPDGSNFTLKIRSTKLEDSAMYFCASNYLGGYEQYFGPGTRLTVT.

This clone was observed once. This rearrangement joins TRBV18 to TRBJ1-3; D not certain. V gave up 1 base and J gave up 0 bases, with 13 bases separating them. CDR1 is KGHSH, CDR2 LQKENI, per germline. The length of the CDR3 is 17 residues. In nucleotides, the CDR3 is TGTGCCAGCTCACCACAATTCCGGAGTCGCTCTGGAAACACCATATATTTT. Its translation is CASSPQFRSRSGNTIYF. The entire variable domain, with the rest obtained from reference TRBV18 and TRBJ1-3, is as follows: NAGVMQNPRHLVRRRGQEARLRCSPMKGHSHVYWYRQLPEEGLKFMVYLQKENIIDESGMPKERFSAEFPKEGPSILRIQQVVRGDSAAYFCASSPQFRSRSGNTIYFGEGSWLTVV.

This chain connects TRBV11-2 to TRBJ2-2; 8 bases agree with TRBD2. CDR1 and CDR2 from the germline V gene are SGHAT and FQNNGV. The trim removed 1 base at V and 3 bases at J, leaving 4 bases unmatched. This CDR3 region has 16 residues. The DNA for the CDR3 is TGTGCCAGCAGCTTAGTTCAGGGACTAGACACCGGGGAGCTGTTTTTT. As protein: CASSLVQGLDTGELFF. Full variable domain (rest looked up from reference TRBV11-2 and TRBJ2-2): EAGVAQSPRYKIIEKRQSVAFWCNPISGHATLYWYQQILGQGPKLLIQFQNNGVVDDSQLPKDRFSAERLKGVDSTLKIQPAKLEDSAVYLCASSLVQGLDTGELFFGEGSRLTVL.

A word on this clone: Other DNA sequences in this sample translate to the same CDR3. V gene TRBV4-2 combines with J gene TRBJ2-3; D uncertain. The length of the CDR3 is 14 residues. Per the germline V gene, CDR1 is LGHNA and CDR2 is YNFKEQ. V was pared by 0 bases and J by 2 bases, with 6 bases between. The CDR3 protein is CASSQDPNTDTQYF. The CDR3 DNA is TGTGCCAGCAGCCAAGACCCCAACACAGATACGCAGTATTTT.

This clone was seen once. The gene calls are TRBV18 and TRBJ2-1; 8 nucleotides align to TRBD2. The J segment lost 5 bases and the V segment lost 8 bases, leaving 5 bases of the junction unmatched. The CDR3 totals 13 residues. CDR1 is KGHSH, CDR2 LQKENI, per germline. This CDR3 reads CASRAGADNEQFF. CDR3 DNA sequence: TGTGCCAGCAGAGCGGGGGCAGACAATGAGCAGTTCTTC.

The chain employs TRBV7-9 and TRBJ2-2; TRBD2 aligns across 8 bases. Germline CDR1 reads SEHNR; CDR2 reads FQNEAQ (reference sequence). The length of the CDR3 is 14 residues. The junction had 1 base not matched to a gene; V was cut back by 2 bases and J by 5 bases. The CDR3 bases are TGTGCCAGCAGCTTACGGGGGGGTACCGGGGAGCTGTTTTTT. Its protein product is CASSLRGGTGELFF.

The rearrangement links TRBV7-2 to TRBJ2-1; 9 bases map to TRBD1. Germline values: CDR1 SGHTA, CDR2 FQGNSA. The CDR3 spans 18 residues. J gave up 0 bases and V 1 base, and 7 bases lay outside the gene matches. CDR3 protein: CASSLDRGLSSSYNEQFF. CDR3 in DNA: TGTGCCAGCAGCTTAGACAGGGGGCTTTCCAGCTCCTACAATGAGCAGTTCTTC.

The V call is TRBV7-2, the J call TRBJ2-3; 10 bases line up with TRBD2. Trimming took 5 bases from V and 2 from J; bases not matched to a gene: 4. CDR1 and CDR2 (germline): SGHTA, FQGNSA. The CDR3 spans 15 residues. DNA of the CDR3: TGTGCCAGCAGCCCTAGCGGGGGACTCACAGATACGCAGTATTTT. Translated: CASSPSGGLTDTQYF.

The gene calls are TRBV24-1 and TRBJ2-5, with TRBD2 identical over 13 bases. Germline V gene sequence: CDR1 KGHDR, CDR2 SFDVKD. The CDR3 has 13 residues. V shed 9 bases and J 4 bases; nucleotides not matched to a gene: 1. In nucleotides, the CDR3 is TGTGCCACCGGGACTAGCGGGGTAGAGACCCAGTACTTC. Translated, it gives CATGTSGVETQYF.

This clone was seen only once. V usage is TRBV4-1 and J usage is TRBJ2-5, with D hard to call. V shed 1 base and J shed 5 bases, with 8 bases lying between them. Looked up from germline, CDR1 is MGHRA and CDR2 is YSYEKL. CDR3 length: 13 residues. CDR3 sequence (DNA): TGCGCCAGCAGCCAAGGGCTCTCGGAGACCCAGTACTTC. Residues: CASSQGLSETQYF.

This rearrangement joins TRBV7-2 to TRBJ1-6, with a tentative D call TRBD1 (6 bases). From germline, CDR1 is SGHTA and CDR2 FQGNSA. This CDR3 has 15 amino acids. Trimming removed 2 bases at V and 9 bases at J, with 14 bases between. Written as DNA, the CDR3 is TGTGCCAGCAGCTTATCGGGGGGGGCGAGTTCACCCCTCCACTTT. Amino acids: CASSLSGGASSPLHF.

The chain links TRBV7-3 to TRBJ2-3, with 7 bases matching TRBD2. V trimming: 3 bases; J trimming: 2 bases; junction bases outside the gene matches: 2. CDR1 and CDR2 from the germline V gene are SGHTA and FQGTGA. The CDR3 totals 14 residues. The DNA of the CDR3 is TGTGCCAGCAGCTTGGGACTAACCACAGATACGCAGTATTTT. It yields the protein CASSLGLTTDTQYF.

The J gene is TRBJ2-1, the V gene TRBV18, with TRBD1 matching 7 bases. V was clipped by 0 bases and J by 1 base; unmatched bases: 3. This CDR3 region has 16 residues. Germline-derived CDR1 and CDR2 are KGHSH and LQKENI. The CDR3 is CASSPPGRGSYNEQFF. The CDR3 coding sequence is TGTGCCAGCTCACCACCTGGCAGGGGGTCCTACAATGAGCAGTTCTTC.

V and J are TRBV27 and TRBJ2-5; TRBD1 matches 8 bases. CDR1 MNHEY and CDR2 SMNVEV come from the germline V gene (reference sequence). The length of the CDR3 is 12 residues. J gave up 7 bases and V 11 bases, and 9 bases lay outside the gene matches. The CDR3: CASSRGRGTQYF. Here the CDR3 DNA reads TGTGCCTCGAGCAGGGGGCGCGGGACCCAGTACTTC.

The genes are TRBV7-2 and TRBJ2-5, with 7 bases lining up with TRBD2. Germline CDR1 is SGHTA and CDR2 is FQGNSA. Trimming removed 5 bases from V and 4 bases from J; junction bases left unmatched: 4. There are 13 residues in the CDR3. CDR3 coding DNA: TGTGCCAGCAGCCCGGGACTAAGAGAGACCCAGTACTTC. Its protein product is CASSPGLRETQYF.

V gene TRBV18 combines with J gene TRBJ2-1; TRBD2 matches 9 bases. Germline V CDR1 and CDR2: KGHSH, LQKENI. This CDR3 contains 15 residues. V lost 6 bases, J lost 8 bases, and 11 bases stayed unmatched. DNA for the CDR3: TGTGCCAGCTCTCTAAGCGGGGGGCCCCCGGATGAGCAGTTCTTC. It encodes CASSLSGGPPDEQFF. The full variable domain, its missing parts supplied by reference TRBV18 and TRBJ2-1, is NAGVMQNPRHLVRRRGQEARLRCSPMKGHSHVYWYRQLPEEGLKFMVYLQKENIIDESGMPKERFSAEFPKEGPSILRIQQVVRGDSAAYFCASSLSGGPPDEQFFGPGTRLTVL.

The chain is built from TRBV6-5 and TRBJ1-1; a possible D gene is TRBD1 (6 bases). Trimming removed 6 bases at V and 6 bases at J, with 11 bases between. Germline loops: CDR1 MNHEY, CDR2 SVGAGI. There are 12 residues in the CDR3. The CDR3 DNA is TGTGCCAGCAGCAGGGGTGGAGCTGAAGCTTTCTTT. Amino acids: CASSRGGAEAFF.